Listed below are T cell receptor beta chains from one sample, sequenced in a study of PD-1 blockade in classical Hodgkin lymphoma. Only in-frame clones appear in the TCRdb table, and some are missing; sequencing was by immunoSEQ multiplex PCR. The profile shows some 26,000 clones, approximately 95% of them singletons. The sequencing input was peripheral blood mononuclear cells (PBMCs). The origin of the receptors is a human donor with classical Hodgkin lymphoma. CDR3s include the opening cysteine and the closing phenylalanine or tryptophan. Fields, in order: clone size, CDR3 length, J gene, V gene, D gene, CDR3 DNA, CDR3 protein. D genes are given only for firm matches. A row's size may be missing; if present it is once, few, many or a size class.

size: .
length: 15
J: TRBJ2-3
V: TRBV11-3
D: .
DNA: TGTGCCAGCAGCTTAGTGGGCAGGGTTCAAGATACGCAGTATTTT
CDR3: CASSLVGRVQDTQYF

size: .
length: 15
J: TRBJ2-1
V: TRBV28
D: .
DNA: TGTGCCAGCAAGATTCAGGGGTCGGGGTACAATGAGCAGTTCTTC
CDR3: CASKIQGSGYNEQFF

size: .
length: 16
J: TRBJ2-7
V: TRBV30
D: .
DNA: TGTGCCTGGGCAGGTCCAGGACACAACAATTTATACGAGCAGTACTTC
CDR3: CAWAGPGHNNLYEQYF

size: few
length: 16
J: TRBJ2-2
V: TRBV5-1
D: .
DNA: TGCGCCAGCAGCTTGGGGCCCGGGTTGGGCACCGGGGAGCTGTTTTTT
CDR3: CASSLGPGLGTGELFF

size: once
length: 17
J: TRBJ2-7
V: TRBV18
D: TRBD2
DNA: TGTGCCAGCTCATCCTCCGGGACTAGGCATCCCCCCTACGAGCAGTACTTC
CDR3: CASSSSGTRHPPYEQYF

size: .
length: 14
J: TRBJ2-2
V: TRBV30
D: TRBD1
DNA: TGTGCCGGGCCCCGGGACAGGGACACCGGGGAGCTGTTTTTT
CDR3: CAGPRDRDTGELFF

size: .
length: 17
J: TRBJ1-5
V: TRBV4-3
D: .
DNA: TGCGCCAGCAGCCACGTTCGAGGAAGCACGAATAATCAGCCCCAGCATTTT
CDR3: CASSHVRGSTNNQPQHF

size: .
length: 16
J: TRBJ2-1
V: TRBV5-1
D: .
DNA: TGCGCCAGCAGCTTGGATGTCGCGTTGGGCTACAATGAGCAGTTCTTC
CDR3: CASSLDVALGYNEQFF

size: .
length: 15
J: TRBJ2-1
V: TRBV15
D: .
DNA: TGTGCCACTAACCCCTCGGGTCCCTCCTACAATGAGCAGTTCTTC
CDR3: CATNPSGPSYNEQFF

size: once
length: 16
J: TRBJ1-1
V: TRBV4-3
D: .
DNA: TGCGCCAGCAGCTCCTACGCAAGGGAGGGGAACACTGAAGCTTTCTTT
CDR3: CASSSYAREGNTEAFF

size: .
length: 14
J: TRBJ2-1
V: TRBV27
D: .
DNA: TGTGCCAGCAGTTTATTGGGCAGGGTCAATGAGCAGTTCTTC
CDR3: CASSLLGRVNEQFF

size: .
length: 15
J: TRBJ1-1
V: TRBV5-6
D: .
DNA: TGTGCCAGCAGCCGTCCCCGGGGTGTTAACACTGAAGCTTTCTTT
CDR3: CASSRPRGVNTEAFF

size: .
length: 15
J: TRBJ2-1
V: TRBV25-1
D: .
DNA: TGTGCCAGTAGTGAAAAAACAGCCAGTTACAATGAGCAGTTCTTC
CDR3: CASSEKTASYNEQFF

size: .
length: 15
J: TRBJ2-5
V: TRBV15
D: .
DNA: TGTGCCACCAGCAGGGCACCTCTCCGCCAAGAGACCCAGTACTTC
CDR3: CATSRAPLRQETQYF

size: once
length: 14
J: TRBJ1-5
V: TRBV9
D: .
DNA: TGTGCCAGCAGCTCGGACAATAGCAATCAGCCCCAGCATTTT
CDR3: CASSSDNSNQPQHF

size: once
length: 14
J: TRBJ1-2
V: TRBV6-5
D: .
DNA: TGTGCCAGCAGATCCCTAGGGGGGGATCAGGGCTACACCTTC
CDR3: CASRSLGGDQGYTF

size: .
length: 12
J: TRBJ1-1
V: TRBV28
D: .
DNA: TGTGCCAGCAGAGGCAGGAACACTGAAGCTTTCTTT
CDR3: CASRGRNTEAFF

size: .
length: 15
J: TRBJ1-3
V: TRBV5-6
D: .
DNA: TGTGCCAGCAGCGCGGGTCCCCGCTCTGGAAACACCATATATTTT
CDR3: CASSAGPRSGNTIYF

size: .
length: 16
J: TRBJ1-1
V: TRBV5-1
D: TRBD1
DNA: TGCGCCAGCAGCAACAGGGGGCAAGGGATGAACACTGAAGCTTTCTTT
CDR3: CASSNRGQGMNTEAFF

size: .
length: 15
J: TRBJ1-5
V: TRBV19
D: .
DNA: TGTGCCAGTAGGAGGAGGATGTTCAGCAATCAGCCCCAGCATTTT
CDR3: CASRRRMFSNQPQHF

size: .
length: 13
J: TRBJ1-5
V: TRBV11-2
D: .
DNA: TGTGCCAGCAGCACCAGGGGAAATCAGCCCCAGCATTTT
CDR3: CASSTRGNQPQHF

size: .
length: 15
J: TRBJ2-7
V: TRBV9
D: TRBD2
DNA: TGTGCCAGCAGCGTAGTCGGGGGGACCTTTTCCGAGCAGTACTTC
CDR3: CASSVVGGTFSEQYF

size: .
length: 18
J: TRBJ2-3
V: TRBV5-1
D: TRBD2
DNA: TGCGCCAGCAGCTTGATCCCTAGCGGGGGTGCTAGCACAGATACGCAGTATTTT
CDR3: CASSLIPSGGASTDTQYF

size: .
length: 17
J: TRBJ2-1
V: TRBV9
D: TRBD2
DNA: TGTGCCAGCAGCGTAGTAGCGGGAGGGCGGAGGTACAATGAGCAGTTCTTC
CDR3: CASSVVAGGRRYNEQFF